The entry that follows covers one TCR beta chain sequence. This clone showed up just once. The antigen it recognizes is unknown. The sample holds no much larger clone one base away, and base qualities are not on file. The source of the sample is a study of T cells in tumors after PD-1 blockade (dated by TCRdb to between 2018 and 2020). Concerning the study at large: Prior checkpoint blockade, systemic immunosuppressant use, and recent radiotherapy or other anti-cancer therapy within 4 weeks were grounds for patient exclusion. A subset of patients also received ongoing daily vismodegib 150 mg during anti-PD-1 treatment. The study performed paired single-cell RNA and TCR sequencing on site-matched tumors from BCC or SCC patients before and after anti-PD-1 therapy. RECIST version 1.1 was the standard used to evaluate clinical response. An average of around 26,000 TCR templates (range 554-99,264) and roughly 6,000 unique clonotypes was obtained for tumor samples, around 20-fold deeper than single-cell TCR sequencing.

Broad study findings and their caveats: Where the novel T cell clones came from was not determined, and possible sources could include lymphoid organs or rare unexpanded clones inside the tumor or in the tumor periphery. Exhausted CD8+ clones expanded after therapy were mostly novel clonotypes undetected pre-treatment, suggesting clonal replacement rather than reinvigoration of pre-existing clones. Among expanded exhausted clones in squamous cell carcinoma, under 65% were novel, compared with 25% to 35% of the other expanded CD8+ clones. About 40% of TCR clonotypes from the tumor were detected in blood, and certain novel exhausted tumor clones were present in blood collected before treatment, which suggests recruitment from the periphery. Clonal replacement was observed only between pre- and post-treatment samples and not between two pre-treatment samples, a pattern that was regarded as arguing against biopsy timing or location artifacts.

V loses 3 bases of germline sequence and J loses 8 bases, and the interval between the two ends is 13 bases. Per the germline V gene (reference sequence), GTSNPN is the CDR1 and SVGIG is the CDR2. Its CDR3 holds 13 amino acids, cysteine through phenylalanine. Only the CDR3 DNA stays, 39 bases, in frame from base 1. Sample time point, as interpreted from the label and publication: after anti-PD-1 therapy. Site-matched tumor biopsies were taken from the same primary tumor before and after PD-1 blockade. Treatment consisted of either cemiplimab 350 mg every 2 weeks or pembrolizumab 200 mg every 3 weeks. Post-treatment squamous cell carcinoma samples were collected on average 31 days after treatment start, so that early T cell dynamics were captured. Genomic DNA extracted from tumor biopsies or peripheral blood was used for bulk TCRbeta sequencing, with input ranging from about 600 ng to 6,004 ng. To increase sensitivity for rare clonotypes compared with single-cell TCR sequencing, remaining biopsy material was subjected to bulk TCRbeta sequencing. Histologically proven advanced or metastatic basal or squamous cell carcinoma was present in all patients, all of whom were poor candidates for surgical resection. The squamous cell carcinoma cohort comprised several patients with serial tumor biopsies taken during anti-PD-1 treatment. Fresh biopsies were taken from the primary tumor site, and part of the biopsy material was kept in RNAlater for exome and bulk TCR sequencing.

Deep TCRbeta sequencing was performed with the immunoSEQ platform. On the authors' methods: For further analysis, only productive rearrangements were exported from the immunoSEQ Analyzer. A two-sided binomial test with a Bonferroni-corrected P below 0.01 was used to identify clones that significantly expanded or contracted between timepoints. T cell phenotypes were assigned to bulk TCRbeta clonotypes by matching to single-cell RNA+TCR-seq clones sharing the same TCRbeta sequence. Clone enrichment in tumor was computed as tumor frequency divided by PBMC frequency from bulk TCR sequencing. GLIPH was used to group TCRs into specificity groups, clusters of distinct TCRs likely recognizing common antigens via shared CDR3 motifs. This is the immuneACCESS table as TCRdb keeps it, with only in-frame sequences that have V and J called. A part of the clones is gone; compared with another copy, unresolved V genes explain less than half, and the rest is unexplained. The DNA gave D and trimming, while V, J and clone size come from that table. In this sample the table shows around 14,000 clones, roughly two thirds of which occur a single time. Jointly, the top ten make up over 25% of the sample.

This specimen was tumor tissue, taken after anti-PD-1 treatment. The TCR originated in a human donor with cutaneous squamous cell carcinoma. Rearrangement joined TRBV30 to TRBJ1-4, with the D gene not confidently named. DNA sequence: TGTGCCTGGAGCCGGGCCCAGCGGGAAAAACTGTTTTTT. It encodes CAWSRAQREKLFF.